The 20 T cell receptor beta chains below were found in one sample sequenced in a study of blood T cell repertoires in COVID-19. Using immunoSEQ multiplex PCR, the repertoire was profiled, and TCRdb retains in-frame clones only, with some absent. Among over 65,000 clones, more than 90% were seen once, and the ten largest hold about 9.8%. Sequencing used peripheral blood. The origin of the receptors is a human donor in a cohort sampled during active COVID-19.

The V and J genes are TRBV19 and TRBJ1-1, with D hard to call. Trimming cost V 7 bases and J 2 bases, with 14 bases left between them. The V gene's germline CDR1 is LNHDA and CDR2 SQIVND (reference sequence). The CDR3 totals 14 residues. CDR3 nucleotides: TGTGCCAGTAATAGCGTACCGGGAAACACTGAAGCTTTCTTT. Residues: CASNSVPGNTEAFF.

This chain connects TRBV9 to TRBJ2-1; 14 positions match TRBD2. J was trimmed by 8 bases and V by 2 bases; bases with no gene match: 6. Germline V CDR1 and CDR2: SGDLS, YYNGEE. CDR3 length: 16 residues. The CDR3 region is CASSVRLAGGPDEQFF. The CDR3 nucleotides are TGTGCCAGCAGCGTCAGACTAGCGGGAGGGCCCGATGAGCAGTTCTTC.

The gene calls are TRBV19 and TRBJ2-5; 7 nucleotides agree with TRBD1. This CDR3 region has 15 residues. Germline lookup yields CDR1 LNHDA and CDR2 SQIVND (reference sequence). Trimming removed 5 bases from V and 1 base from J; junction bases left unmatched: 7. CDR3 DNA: TGTGCCAGTAGTGCCCCGGGACAGCCCCAAGAGACCCAGTACTTC. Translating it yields CASSAPGQPQETQYF.

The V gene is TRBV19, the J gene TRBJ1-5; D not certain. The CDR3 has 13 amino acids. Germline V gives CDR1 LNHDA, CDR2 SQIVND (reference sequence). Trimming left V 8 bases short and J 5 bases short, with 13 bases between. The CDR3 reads CASGDSRDQPQHF. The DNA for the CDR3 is TGTGCCAGTGGAGACTCCCGAGATCAGCCCCAGCATTTT. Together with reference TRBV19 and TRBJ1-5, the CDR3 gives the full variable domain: DGGITQSPKYLFRKEGQNVTLSCEQNLNHDAMYWYRQDPGQGLRLIYYSQIVNDFQKGDIAEGYSVSREKKESFPLTVTSAQKNPTAFYLCASGDSRDQPQHFGDGTRLSIL.

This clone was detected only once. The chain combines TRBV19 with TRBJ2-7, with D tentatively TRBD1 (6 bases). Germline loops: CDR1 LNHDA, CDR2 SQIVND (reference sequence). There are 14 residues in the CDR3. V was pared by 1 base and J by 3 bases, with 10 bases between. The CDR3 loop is CASSIGPGVYEQYF. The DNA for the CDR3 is TGTGCCAGTAGTATAGGCCCAGGGGTCTACGAGCAGTACTTC. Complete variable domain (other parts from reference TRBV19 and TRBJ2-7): DGGITQSPKYLFRKEGQNVTLSCEQNLNHDAMYWYRQDPGQGLRLIYYSQIVNDFQKGDIAEGYSVSREKKESFPLTVTSAQKNPTAFYLCASSIGPGVYEQYFGPGTRLTVT.

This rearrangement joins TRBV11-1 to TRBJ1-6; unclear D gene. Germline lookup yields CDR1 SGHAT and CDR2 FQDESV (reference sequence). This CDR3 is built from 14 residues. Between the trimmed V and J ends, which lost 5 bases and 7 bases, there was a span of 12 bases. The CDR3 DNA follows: TGTGCCAGCAGCATCAGCGGGCAAAATTCACCCCTCCACTTT. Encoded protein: CASSISGQNSPLHF.

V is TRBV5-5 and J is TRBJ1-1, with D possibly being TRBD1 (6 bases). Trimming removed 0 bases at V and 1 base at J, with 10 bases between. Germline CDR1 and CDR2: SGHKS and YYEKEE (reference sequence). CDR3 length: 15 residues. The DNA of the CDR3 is TGTGCCAGCAGCTTGGTTCCAGGGGCGAACACTGAAGCTTTCTTT. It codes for CASSLVPGANTEAFF.

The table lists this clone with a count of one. In DNA, the CDR3 is TGTGCCAGCAGTTCCCCCGCAGGGATAGAGACCCAGTACTTC. This encodes CASSSPAGIETQYF. The chain has TRBV27 and TRBJ2-5; D is possibly TRBD1 (5 bases). The germline gives CDR1 MNHEY, CDR2 SMNVEV (reference sequence). Trimming removed 4 bases at V and 4 bases at J, with 13 bases between. The CDR3 runs to 14 residues.

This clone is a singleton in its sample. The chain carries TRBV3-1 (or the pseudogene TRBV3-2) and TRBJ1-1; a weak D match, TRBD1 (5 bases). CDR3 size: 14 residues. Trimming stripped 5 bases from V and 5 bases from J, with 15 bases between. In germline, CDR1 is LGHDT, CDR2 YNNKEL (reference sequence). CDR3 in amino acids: CASSSNVGGTEAFF. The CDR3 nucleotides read TGTGCCAGCAGCTCAAATGTGGGGGGGACTGAAGCTTTCTTT.

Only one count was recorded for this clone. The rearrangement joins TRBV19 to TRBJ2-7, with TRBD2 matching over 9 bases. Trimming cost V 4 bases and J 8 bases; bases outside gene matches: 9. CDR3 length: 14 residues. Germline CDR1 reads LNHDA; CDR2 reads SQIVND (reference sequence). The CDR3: CASSTSGMGLQQYF. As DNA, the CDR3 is TGTGCCAGTAGTACTAGCGGGATGGGTCTACAGCAGTACTTC. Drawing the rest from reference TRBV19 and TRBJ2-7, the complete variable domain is DGGITQSPKYLFRKEGQNVTLSCEQNLNHDAMYWYRQDPGQGLRLIYYSQIVNDFQKGDIAEGYSVSREKKESFPLTVTSAQKNPTAFYLCASSTSGMGLQQYFGPGTRLTVT.

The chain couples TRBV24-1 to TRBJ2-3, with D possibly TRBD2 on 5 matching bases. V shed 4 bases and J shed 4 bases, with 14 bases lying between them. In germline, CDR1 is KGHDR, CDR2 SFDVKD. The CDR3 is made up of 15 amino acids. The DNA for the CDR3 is TGTGCCACCAGTGACTCTTCGCTAGCCCCAGATACGCAGTATTTT. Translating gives CATSDSSLAPDTQYF.

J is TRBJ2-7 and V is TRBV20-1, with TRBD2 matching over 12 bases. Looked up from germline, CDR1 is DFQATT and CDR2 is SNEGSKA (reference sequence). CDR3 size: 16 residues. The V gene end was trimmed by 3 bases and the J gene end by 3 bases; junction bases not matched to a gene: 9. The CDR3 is CSASQGGLAGDYEQYF. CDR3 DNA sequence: TGCAGTGCTAGTCAAGGGGGACTAGCGGGCGACTACGAGCAGTACTTC.

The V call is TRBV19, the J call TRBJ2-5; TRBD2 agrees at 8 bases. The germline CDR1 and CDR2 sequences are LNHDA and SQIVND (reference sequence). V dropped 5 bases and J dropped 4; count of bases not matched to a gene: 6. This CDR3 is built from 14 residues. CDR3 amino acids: CASSSAGVPETQYF. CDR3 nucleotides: TGTGCCAGTAGTTCAGCGGGAGTCCCAGAGACCCAGTACTTC.

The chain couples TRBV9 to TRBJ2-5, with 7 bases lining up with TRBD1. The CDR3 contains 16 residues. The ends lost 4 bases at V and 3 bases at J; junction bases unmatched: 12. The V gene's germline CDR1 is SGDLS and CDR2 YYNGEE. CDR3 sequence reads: CASSPGTALTEETQYF. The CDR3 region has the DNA TGTGCCAGCAGCCCCGGGACAGCGTTAACGGAAGAGACCCAGTACTTC. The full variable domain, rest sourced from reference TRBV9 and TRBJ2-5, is DSGVTQTPKHLITATGQRVTLRCSPRSGDLSVYWYQQSLDQGLQFLIQYYNGEERAKGNILERFSAQQFPDLHSELNLSSLELGDSALYFCASSPGTALTEETQYFGPGTRLLVL.

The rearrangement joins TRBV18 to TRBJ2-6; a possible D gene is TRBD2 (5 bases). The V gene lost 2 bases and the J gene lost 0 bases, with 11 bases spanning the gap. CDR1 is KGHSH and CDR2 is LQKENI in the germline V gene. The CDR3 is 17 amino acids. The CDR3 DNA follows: TGTGCCAGCTCACCAACGACGCGGGCCTCTGGGGCCAACGTCCTGACTTTC. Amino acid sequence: CASSPTTRASGANVLTF.

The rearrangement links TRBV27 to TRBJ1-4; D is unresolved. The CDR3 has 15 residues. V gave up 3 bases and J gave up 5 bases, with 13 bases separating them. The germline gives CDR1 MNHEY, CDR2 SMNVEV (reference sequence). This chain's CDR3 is CASSLGREGNEKLFF. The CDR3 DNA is TGTGCCAGCAGTTTGGGGAGGGAAGGGAATGAAAAACTGTTTTTT.

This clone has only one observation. CDR3 nucleotide sequence: TGTGCCAGCAGCTCAGGGGGCAGCAATCAGCCCCAGCATTTT. Translating it yields CASSSGGSNQPQHF. This chain uses TRBV5-4 with TRBJ1-5, with TRBD1 identical over 8 bases. This CDR3 comprises 14 residues. Trimming took 3 bases from V and 1 from J; bases not matched to a gene: 0. Germline values: CDR1 SGHNT, CDR2 YYREEE (reference sequence).

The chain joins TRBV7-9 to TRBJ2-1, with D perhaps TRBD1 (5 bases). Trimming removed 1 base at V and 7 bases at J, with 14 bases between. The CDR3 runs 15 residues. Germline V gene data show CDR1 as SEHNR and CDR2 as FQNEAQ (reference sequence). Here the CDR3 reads CASSLVRGRKNEQFF. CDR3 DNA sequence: TGTGCCAGCAGCTTAGTTAGGGGAAGGAAAAATGAGCAGTTCTTC. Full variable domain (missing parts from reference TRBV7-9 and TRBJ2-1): DTGVSQNPRHKITKRGQNVTFRCDPISEHNRLYWYRQTLGQGPEFLTYFQNEAQLEKSRLLSDRFSAERPKGSFSTLEIQRTEQGDSAMYLCASSLVRGRKNEQFFGPGTRLTVL.

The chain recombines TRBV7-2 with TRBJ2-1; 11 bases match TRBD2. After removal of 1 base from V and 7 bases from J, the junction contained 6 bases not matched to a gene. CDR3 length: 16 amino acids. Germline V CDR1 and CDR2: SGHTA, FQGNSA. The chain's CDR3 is CASSLVRTSGLNEQFF. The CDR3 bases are TGTGCCAGCAGCTTAGTTAGGACTAGCGGGTTGAATGAGCAGTTCTTC.

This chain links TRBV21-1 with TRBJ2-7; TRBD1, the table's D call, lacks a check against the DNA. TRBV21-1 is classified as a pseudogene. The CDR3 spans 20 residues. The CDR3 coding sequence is TGTGCCAGCAGCAAAGAGGGCCAGATCCGGGACAGGGGGGAGGACTACGAGCAGTACTTC. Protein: CASSKEGQIRDRGEDYEQYF.